Below are 9 T cell receptor beta chains sequenced from a single sample in a study of T cells in Graves' hyperthyroidism and ophthalmopathy. The source material, RNA transcripts, was used to amplify TCR beta CDR3 regions. With the HTBI primer set, the TCR CDR3 went through a first round of RT-PCR. TCRdb re-analysed the multiplex PCR reads in MiXCR, keeping a single row per CDR3 protein. The profile shows more than 500,000 distinct CDR3 sequences, 14% to 15% of them singletons. Sequencing input: blood. These receptors were obtained from a woman aged 40 to 50 with Graves' ophthalmopathy.

This clonotype was detected ten times or more. The chain has TRBV19 and TRBJ2-5; unclear D gene. The CDR3 consists of 15 residues. The V gene lost 3 bases and the J gene lost 4 bases, with 15 bases spanning the gap. Looked up from germline, CDR1 is LNHDA and CDR2 is SQIVND (reference sequence). CDR3 nucleotide sequence: TGTGCCAGTAGTATCGGTCTAGGGATGGGAGAGACCCAGTACTTC. Translated, it gives CASSIGLGMGETQYF.

This clonotype was counted ten times or more. This rearrangement joins TRBV6-1 to TRBJ2-7; 7 positions agree with TRBD1. With V trimmed by 7 bases and J by 3 bases, 12 bases remained unmatched. The CDR3 is 15 residues long. The germline V gene has CDR1 MNHNS and CDR2 SASEGT. CDR3 sequence: CASTRTGVRGYEQYF. CDR3 in DNA: TGTGCCAGCACCCGTACAGGGGTCAGAGGCTACGAGCAGTACTTC.

This clonotype was counted many times. The rearrangement links TRBV7-2 to TRBJ2-5; D gene unclear. The ends were cut back, 2 bases at V and 5 bases at J, with 15 bases in the middle. The CDR3 spans 15 residues. Germline V gene lookup returns CDR1 SGHTA and CDR2 FQGNSA. For the CDR3, the DNA is TGTGCCAGCAGCTTAAGAGGCCTGATAAGGGAGACCCAGTACTTC. It translates to CASSLRGLIRETQYF.

V usage is TRBV7-4 and J usage is TRBJ2-7, with TRBD2 matching 12 bases. Per germline, CDR1 SGHVT and CDR2 SQSDAQ. J gave up 0 bases and V 1 base, and 19 bases lay outside the gene matches. The CDR3 is 22 residues long. CDR3 residues: CASSLVGKTPGLAGRSSYEQYF. In nucleotides, the CDR3 is TGTGCCAGCAGCTTAGTGGGAAAAACGCCGGGACTAGCGGGCCGCAGCTCCTACGAGCAGTACTTC.

This clonotype was found many times. This chain links TRBV6-5 with TRBJ2-7, with D perhaps TRBD2 (5 bases). The CDR3 contains 13 residues. In germline, CDR1 is MNHEY, CDR2 SVGAGI. Trimming removed 6 bases from V and 2 bases from J, with 11 bases in between. CDR3 region: CASRPTRAYEQYF. The CDR3 DNA sequence: TGTGCCAGCAGACCTACTAGAGCCTACGAGCAGTACTTC.

This clonotype came up many times. The chain employs TRBV18 and TRBJ2-7; 7 positions agree with TRBD2. Per germline, CDR1 KGHSH and CDR2 LQKENI. This CDR3 has 15 residues. V trimming: 6 bases; J trimming: 2 bases; junction bases outside the gene matches: 10. CDR3 amino acids: CASSGRLAATYEQYF. CDR3 coding DNA: TGTGCCAGCTCCGGACGCCTAGCGGCCACCTACGAGCAGTACTTC.

This clonotype was seen many times. The J gene is TRBJ1-1, the V gene TRBV6-2 or TRBV6-3; perhaps TRBD1 as D (6 bases). V was cut by 0 bases and J by 2 bases, with 19 bases left in between. The CDR3 consists of 18 residues. Germline-derived CDR1 and CDR2 are MNHEY and SVGEGT. The CDR3 DNA is TGTGCCAGCAGTTACTCGGCGTTACGGGGGCGGTTTAACACTGAAGCTTTCTTT. It encodes CASSYSALRGRFNTEAFF.

This clonotype appeared many times. V gene TRBV28 combines with J gene TRBJ1-1, with 12 bases fitting TRBD1. The CDR3 extends over 16 amino acids. Trimming cost V 2 bases and J 3 bases; bases outside gene matches: 4. Germline V gene lookup returns CDR1 MDHEN and CDR2 SYDVKM. The CDR3 protein is CASSLAGTGGYTEAFF. In DNA, the CDR3 is TGTGCCAGCAGTTTAGCCGGGACAGGGGGCTACACTGAAGCTTTCTTT.

This clonotype has ten or more counts. The chain joins TRBV12-3 or TRBV12-4 to TRBJ2-7, with a possible D match to TRBD2 (6 bases). V dropped 4 bases and J dropped 4 bases, with 14 bases sitting between them. CDR3 length: 14 amino acids. The CDR3 region is CASSSSLLAYEQYF. CDR3 DNA sequence: TGTGCCAGCAGTTCGAGCCTACTAGCTTACGAGCAGTACTTC.